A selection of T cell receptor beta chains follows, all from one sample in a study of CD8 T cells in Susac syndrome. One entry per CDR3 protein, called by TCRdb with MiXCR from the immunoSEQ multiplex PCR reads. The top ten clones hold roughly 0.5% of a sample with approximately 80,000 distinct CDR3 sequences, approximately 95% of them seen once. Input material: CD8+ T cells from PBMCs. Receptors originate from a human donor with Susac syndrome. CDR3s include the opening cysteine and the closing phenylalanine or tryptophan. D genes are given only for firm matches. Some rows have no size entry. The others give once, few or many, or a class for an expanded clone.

TGCGCCAGCAAGGTATCAGGACAGGGTCTCTACGAGCAGTACTTC,CASKVSGQGLYEQYF,TRBJ2-7,.,TRBV5-1,TRBD1
TGTGCCAGCAGCAAGGCGGACAGTCAAGAGACCCAGTACTTC,CASSKADSQETQYF,TRBJ2-5,.,TRBV7-6,.
TGTGCCAGCAGCCAGAGTGCGGGGGAGCAGTTCTTC,CASSQSAGEQFF,TRBJ2-1,.,TRBV12-3/TRBV12-4,.
TGTGCCAGCAGCTCTTTCGCTACGACCGGGGAGCTGTTTTTT,CASSSFATTGELFF,TRBJ2-2,.,TRBV7-8,.
TGTGCCAGCCTTGTTGGCCCAGATACGCAGTATTTT,CASLVGPDTQYF,TRBJ2-3,.,TRBV25-1,.
TGTGCCACCAGTGACGCCCCTGCAGCAGATACGCAGTATTTT,CATSDAPAADTQYF,TRBJ2-3,.,TRBV24-1,.
TGTGCCAGCAGATCAGGGGCCGCTAACTATGGCTACACCTTC,CASRSGAANYGYTF,TRBJ1-2,.,TRBV7-9,.
TGTGCCAGCAGCCAAGAAGGGGGTTTGGGCTACGAGCAGTACTTC,CASSQEGGLGYEQYF,TRBJ2-7,.,TRBV11-2,.
TGTGCCAGCGCGGGACAGGGGGGTAACTATGGCTACACCTTC,CASAGQGGNYGYTF,TRBJ1-2,.,TRBV7-8,TRBD1
TGTGCCAGCAGCCGCCGACAGGACGATGAGCAGTTCTTC,CASSRRQDDEQFF,TRBJ2-1,.,TRBV7-9,.
TGCAGTGCTTCGACTGGATGGGGGGAGCTGTTTTTT,CSASTGWGELFF,TRBJ2-2,.,TRBV20-1,.
TGTGCCAGCAGCTTGGCCAGGGACAGGGGAGCGGATGAGCAGTTCTTC,CASSLARDRGADEQFF,TRBJ2-1,.,TRBV7-2,TRBD1
TGTGCCAGTGGAAACTATGGCTACACCTTC,CASGNYGYTF,TRBJ1-2,once,TRBV9,.
TGTGCCAGCAGTGAAACCTATGGCTACACCTTC,CASSETYGYTF,TRBJ1-2,once,TRBV6-1,.
TGTGCCAGCAGCCAGTCAGACAGGGGGCGCGGGGAAGAGGCTGAAGCTTTCTTT,CASSQSDRGRGEEAEAFF,TRBJ1-1,.,TRBV14,TRBD1
TGTGCCAGCAGTTACATGGCGGGGGGGCTCAATGAGCAGTTCTTC,CASSYMAGGLNEQFF,TRBJ2-1,.,TRBV6-2/TRBV6-3,TRBD2
TGTGCCACCAGTGAGACGGGACAGGGGGTCACAGATACGCAGTATTTT,CATSETGQGVTDTQYF,TRBJ2-3,.,TRBV24-1,TRBD1
TGTGCCAGCAGAAGCGGGGGGTACAATGAGCAGTTCTTC,CASRSGGYNEQFF,TRBJ2-1,.,TRBV6-2/TRBV6-3,TRBD2
TGTGCCAGTAGTATTCCAACAGGGGTTAATGAGCAGTTCTTC,CASSIPTGVNEQFF,TRBJ2-1,.,TRBV19,TRBD1
TGTGCCAGCAGCCCTGGACAGGGGCGCTCCTACGAGCAGTACTTC,CASSPGQGRSYEQYF,TRBJ2-7,.,TRBV7-6,TRBD1
TGTGCCAGCAGCCTTCCCGGGACAGGGCACGAGCAGTACTTC,CASSLPGTGHEQYF,TRBJ2-7,.,TRBV2,TRBD1
TGTGCCAGCTCACGGCGGACAGGGGAAGAACTAAACAATGAGCAGTTCTTC,CASSRRTGEELNNEQFF,TRBJ2-1,.,TRBV18,TRBD1
TGTGCCAGCAGTGGGGGGACAGATACGCAGTATTTT,CASSGGTDTQYF,TRBJ2-3,.,TRBV6-1,.
TGTGCCAGCAGCTTAGCCCCCGGACAGCAAGAGACCCAGTACTTC,CASSLAPGQQETQYF,TRBJ2-5,.,TRBV7-9,.
TGTGCCAGCAGTGACCCTAATGAGCAGTACTTC,CASSDPNEQYF,TRBJ2-7,once,TRBV6-2/TRBV6-3,.
TGTGCCAGCAGCCAATGGAGGGCTAGCGGGGCCACGAACACCGGGGAGCTGTTTTTT,CASSQWRASGATNTGELFF,TRBJ2-2,.,TRBV3-1,TRBD2
TGTGCCAGCAGTTACCATAAGCGGGGGATCTACGAGCAGTACTTC,CASSYHKRGIYEQYF,TRBJ2-7,.,TRBV6-5,TRBD2
TGTGCTAGTGGTCAGGGCCCCTTTGAAGCTTTCTTT,CASGQGPFEAFF,TRBJ1-1,.,TRBV12-5,.
TGTGCCTGGCACCGGGACGGGTCCTACGAGCAGTACTTC,CAWHRDGSYEQYF,TRBJ2-7,.,TRBV30,.
TGTGCCAGCAGTTTTCCAGGGACCAGCTATGGCTACACCTTC,CASSFPGTSYGYTF,TRBJ1-2,.,TRBV28,.
TGTGCCAGCAGCCCCCGACTAGTAACCGGGGAGCTGTTTTTT,CASSPRLVTGELFF,TRBJ2-2,.,TRBV9,.
TGTGCCAGCAAACACAGGGGGAAGACAGATACGCAGTATTTT,CASKHRGKTDTQYF,TRBJ2-3,.,TRBV5-4,TRBD1
TGTGCCAGCAGCCCGGGAGGACAGCACGTAGCGGGCCAAGAGACCCAGTACTTC,CASSPGGQHVAGQETQYF,TRBJ2-5,.,TRBV3-1,.
TGTGCCAGCAGTTTTCTATTTAGAGGAGTGAGCACTGAAGCTTTCTTT,CASSFLFRGVSTEAFF,TRBJ1-1,.,TRBV12-3/TRBV12-4,.
TGTGCCAGCGGAGGGACAGGTCACAATGAGCAGTTCTTC,CASGGTGHNEQFF,TRBJ2-1,.,TRBV5-6,TRBD1
TGTGCCAGCAGTCACGCCTTCGAGCAGTACTTC,CASSHAFEQYF,TRBJ2-7,.,TRBV27,.
TGTGCCAGCAGTGAACCGCCGGCAGGGAGGTACGAGCAGTACTTC,CASSEPPAGRYEQYF,TRBJ2-7,.,TRBV2,.
TGTGCCAGCAGTTTGCCATTCGGGGGGCGGCACGAGCAGTACTTC,CASSLPFGGRHEQYF,TRBJ2-7,.,TRBV28,.
TGTGCCAGCAGTTTTCTAGCGGGGACCAATGAGCAGTTCTTC,CASSFLAGTNEQFF,TRBJ2-1,.,TRBV28,TRBD2
TGTGCCAGCAGCGCTACCACCGGGAGAGCCGCAGATACGCAGTATTTT,CASSATTGRAADTQYF,TRBJ2-3,.,TRBV9,.
TGTGCCAGCAGCTTAGAGGCCCGAACCGGGGAGCTGTTTTTT,CASSLEARTGELFF,TRBJ2-2,.,TRBV7-9,.
TGCAGTGCTAGAGATCAATGGCGCCAGGGCGGGAACACCATATATTTT,CSARDQWRQGGNTIYF,TRBJ1-3,once,TRBV20-1,.
TGCAGTGCCCGGACTAGCGGGGGCACAGATACGCAGTATTTT,CSARTSGGTDTQYF,TRBJ2-3,.,TRBV20-1,TRBD2
TGTGCCAGCAGTTACGGGGGGATAGGCTACACCTTC,CASSYGGIGYTF,TRBJ1-2,once,TRBV6-5,.
TGTGCCAGCAGCTTGGACCGGGGGGGGGAGCTGTTTTTT,CASSLDRGGELFF,TRBJ2-2,.,TRBV5-6,.
TGTGCCAGCAGTTTATCATGGGCAGCCAACGAGCAGTACTTC,CASSLSWAANEQYF,TRBJ2-7,.,TRBV27,.
TGTGCCAGCAGCTACCGGGACAGGGGGGCAAACATTCAGTACTTC,CASSYRDRGANIQYF,TRBJ2-4,.,TRBV7-9,TRBD1
TGTGCCAGCAGTCTAGGACGGGGAGTGAACACTGAAGCTTTCTTT,CASSLGRGVNTEAFF,TRBJ1-1,once,TRBV12-3/TRBV12-4,.
TGTGCCAGCAGCCCACTTTGGGCTAGCGGGGAAGAAGGGGAAGAGACCCAGTACTTC,CASSPLWASGEEGEETQYF,TRBJ2-5,.,TRBV7-6,TRBD2
TGTGCCAGCAGCTTCCCCGACAGGCAAGAGACCCAGTACTTC,CASSFPDRQETQYF,TRBJ2-5,.,TRBV7-9,.